This T cell receptor beta chain was sequenced in a study of T cells in Graves' hyperthyroidism and ophthalmopathy. With a duration under 2 months, the hyperthyroidism was newly diagnosed in patients aged 18 to 65. In germline, CDR1 is MDHEN, CDR2 SYDVKM. This CDR3 comprises 17 residues. Trimming left V 3 bases short and J 6 bases short, with 21 bases between. This clonotype was recorded a few times. TCR beta CDR3 region amplification was performed from RNA transcripts. The primer set for the first-round RT-PCR of the TCR CDR3 was HTBI. TCRdb re-derived calls from the multiplex PCR reads in MiXCR, one entry per CDR3 protein. The sample has under 350,000 distinct CDR3 sequences, roughly a fifth seen once; the top ten hold around half.

The sample comprised blood. The genes are TRBV28 and TRBJ1-5; TRBD1 might be the D (6 bases). The source is a woman aged 45-59 years with Graves' hyperthyroidism. The CDR3 region has the DNA TGTGCCAGCAGTTTTCGTCACACATTGAGGGGGTTTCAGCCCCAGCATTTT. Translated, it gives CASSFRHTLRGFQPQHF.